This TCR beta chain comes out of a study of Graves' ophthalmopathy and Graves' hyperthyroidism. Findings and limits, study-wide: Most thyroid clonotypes expanded beyond 0.001 frequency were also found in blood. Discriminating ophthalmopathy from stable hyperthyroidism, a 13-signature model attained a sensitivity of over 85% and a specificity of roughly 81%.

Per germline, CDR1 KGHDR and CDR2 SFDVKD. The CDR3 totals 17 residues. Trimming at V came to 4 bases and at J to 3 bases, leaving 9 bases not matched to a gene. Turning to this clonotype: The target antigen is unknown.

RNA transcripts were the source from which TCR beta CDR3 regions were amplified. First-round RT-PCR used HTBI primers; second-round multiplex PCR followed. TCRdb re-analysed the multiplex PCR reads in MiXCR, keeping a single row per CDR3 protein. The data contain some 750,000 distinct CDR3 sequences, roughly 41% of them singletons. This chain uses TRBV24-1 with TRBJ1-5, with 9 bases that match TRBD1. The sequence was obtained from an adult man with Graves' ophthalmopathy. Sequenced: peripheral blood. CDR3 coding DNA: TGTGCCACCAGTGACCCAGGGACAGGGTTGGTCAATCAGCCCCAGCATTTT. This sequence encodes CATSDPGTGLVNQPQHF.